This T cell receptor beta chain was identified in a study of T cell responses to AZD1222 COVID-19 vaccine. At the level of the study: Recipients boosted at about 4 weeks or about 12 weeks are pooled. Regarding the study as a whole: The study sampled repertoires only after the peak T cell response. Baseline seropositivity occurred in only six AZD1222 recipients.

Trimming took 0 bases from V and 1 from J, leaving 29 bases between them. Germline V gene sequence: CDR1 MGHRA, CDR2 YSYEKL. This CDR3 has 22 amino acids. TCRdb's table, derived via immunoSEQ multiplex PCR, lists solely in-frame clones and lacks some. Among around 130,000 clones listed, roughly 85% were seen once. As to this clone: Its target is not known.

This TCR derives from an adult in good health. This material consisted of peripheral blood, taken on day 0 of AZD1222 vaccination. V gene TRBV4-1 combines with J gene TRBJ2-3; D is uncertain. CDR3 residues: CASSQDNGFGAPDPVGTDTQYF. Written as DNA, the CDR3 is TGCGCCAGCAGCCAAGATAATGGGTTCGGAGCGCCAGATCCTGTGGGCACAGATACGCAGTATTTT.